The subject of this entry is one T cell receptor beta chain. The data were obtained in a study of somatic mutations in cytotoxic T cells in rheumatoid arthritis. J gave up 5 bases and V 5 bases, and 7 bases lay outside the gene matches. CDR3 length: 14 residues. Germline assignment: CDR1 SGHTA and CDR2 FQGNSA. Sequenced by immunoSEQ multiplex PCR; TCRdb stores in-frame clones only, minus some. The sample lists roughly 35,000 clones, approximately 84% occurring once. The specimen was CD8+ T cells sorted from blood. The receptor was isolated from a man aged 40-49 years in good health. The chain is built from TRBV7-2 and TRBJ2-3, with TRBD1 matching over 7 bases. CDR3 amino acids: CASSRNRGVDTQYF. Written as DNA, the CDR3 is TGTGCCAGCAGCAGGAACAGGGGAGTAGATACGCAGTATTTT.